A selection of T cell receptor beta chains follows, all from one sample in a study of response to subunit inactivated influenza vaccine. TCRdb reprocessed the RT-PCR reads with MiXCR, giving one entry per CDR3 protein. The sample includes around 150,000 distinct CDR3 sequences, about a tenth seen only once; the top ten take around 12%. The material sequenced was non-naive T cells sorted from PBMCs, taken around seven weeks after vaccination. These receptors all come from a man aged 50-59 years who received an inactivated influenza vaccine. The CDR3 runs from the conserved cysteine through the conserved F or W. D genes are given only for firm matches. Rows may omit the clone size; those that give it use once, few, many or a size class.

j_call | v_call | d_call | clone_size | cdr3_nt | cdr3_aa
TRBJ2-3 | TRBV5-5 | - | - | TGTGCCAGCAGCTGGTCGACTAAGCAGGATACGCAGTATTTT | CASSWSTKQDTQYF
TRBJ1-5 | TRBV19 | - | - | TGTGCCACCTCCTCGACAGGCGTGGGTCAGCCCCAGCATTTT | CATSSTGVGQPQHF
TRBJ1-6 | TRBV20-1 | - | - | TGCAGTGCTACGGAGATTACGGGACACCTTAATTCACCCCTCCACTTT | CSATEITGHLNSPLHF
TRBJ2-1 | TRBV29-1 | TRBD1 | many | TGCAGCGTTGAATACCAGACGGGACAGGGAAAAGTAGTGCAGTTCTTC | CSVEYQTGQGKVVQFF
TRBJ1-2 | TRBV5-5 | - | many | TGTGCCAGCAGCTTGGCCCCGGCAGCCTATGGCTACACCTTC | CASSLAPAAYGYTF
TRBJ1-2 | TRBV12-3/TRBV12-4 | TRBD1 | - | TGTGCCAGCAGTAGCTGGGACAGGCGATTAAACTATGGCTACACCTTC | CASSSWDRRLNYGYTF
TRBJ1-2 | TRBV27 | TRBD1 | many | TGTGCCAGCAGTCTGCTGGGACAGGGAAGGGATGGCTACACCTTC | CASSLLGQGRDGYTF
TRBJ2-7 | TRBV18 | TRBD1 | few | TGTGCCAGCTCACCACCGACAGGGCAGGGGGAGCAGTACTTC | CASSPPTGQGEQYF
TRBJ1-6 | TRBV29-1 | - | - | TGCAGCGTTAAGAGCTCCTATAATTCACCCCTCCACTTT | CSVKSSYNSPLHF
TRBJ1-1 | TRBV10-3 | - | few | TGTGCCATGACCCGGGGATTGAACACTGAAGCTTTCTTT | CAMTRGLNTEAFF
TRBJ2-7 | TRBV7-2 | TRBD1 | few | TGTGCCAGCAGCTTAAAGACAGGGAATCTCCACGAGCAGTACTTC | CASSLKTGNLHEQYF
TRBJ1-6 | TRBV2 | - | few | TGTGCCAGCAGTGAAGACGATTCACCCCTCCACTTT | CASSEDDSPLHF
TRBJ2-1 | TRBV5-1 | TRBD2 | - | TGCGCCAGCAGCTGGGGACTAGCGGGGTCCTACAATGAGCAGTTCTTC | CASSWGLAGSYNEQFF
TRBJ1-2 | TRBV28 | - | - | TGTGCCAGCAGTTTATCGGCCCCCCGGAGCGGGGGCTACACCTTC | CASSLSAPRSGGYTF
TRBJ2-3 | TRBV5-1 | TRBD2 | many | TGCGCCAGCAGCTTGGGGAGTTCTAGCGGGGGAACAGATACGCAGTATTTT | CASSLGSSSGGTDTQYF
TRBJ2-3 | TRBV6-1 | TRBD2 | few | TGTGCCAGCACCCCCGCAGCGGGAGGTACGCAGTATTTT | CASTPAAGGTQYF
TRBJ1-1 | TRBV27 | TRBD1 | few | TGTGCCAGCAGGACATCCGGACAGGGAGGGACTGAAGCTTTCTTT | CASRTSGQGGTEAFF
TRBJ1-1 | TRBV20-1 | TRBD1 | few | TGCAGTGCTAGAGACGCACAGGGGGACACTGAAGCTTTCTTT | CSARDAQGDTEAFF
TRBJ2-5 | TRBV20-1 | - | - | TGCAGTGCTGGCTTCTTCCAGGGGATTTGGAGAGAGACCCAGTACTTC | CSAGFFQGIWRETQYF
TRBJ1-1 | TRBV10-3 | - | - | TGTGCCATCAGTGAGTCGGAGGGGACCGCTGAAGCTTTCTTT | CAISESEGTAEAFF
TRBJ2-1 | TRBV7-9 | TRBD2 | many | TGTGCCAGCAGCCCCGGGACTAGCGGGAGAGGTAATGAGCAGTTCTTC | CASSPGTSGRGNEQFF
TRBJ2-3 | TRBV10-3 | TRBD1 | - | TGTGCCATCAGCAGAAGGGACAGTAGCACAGATACGCAGTATTTT | CAISRRDSSTDTQYF
TRBJ1-5 | TRBV27 | - | few | TGTGCCAGCAGTTTGATCGGCGGGGGTGATAGCAATCAGCCCCAGCATTTT | CASSLIGGGDSNQPQHF
TRBJ2-7 | TRBV7-2 | - | - | TGTGCCAGCAGCTTAGTGTGGGGTAGCTTAGCCTCCTACGAGCAGTACTTC | CASSLVWGSLASYEQYF
TRBJ2-3 | TRBV5-1 | - | many | TGCGCCAGCAGCTTTATGGGCGATACGCAGTATTTT | CASSFMGDTQYF
TRBJ1-1 | TRBV3-1 | - | - | TGTGCCAGCAGCCAAGAAATCCTCAAATGGGCAGGAGAAAGGAACACTGAAGCTTTCTTT | CASSQEILKWAGERNTEAFF
TRBJ1-4 | TRBV5-6 | - | once | TGTGCCAGCAGCCCAATAGGATCAACTAATGAAAAACTGTTTTTT | CASSPIGSTNEKLFF
TRBJ2-7 | TRBV6-1 | - | - | TGTGCCAGCAGTCGGGACACCGTTTCCTACGAGCAGTACTTC | CASSRDTVSYEQYF
TRBJ2-3 | TRBV27 | - | many | TGTGCCAGCAGAAAGACAAGACGGACAGATACGCAGTATTTT | CASRKTRRTDTQYF
TRBJ1-3 | TRBV7-2 | - | many | TGTGCCAGCAGCCGAAGAGAGTCTGGAAACACCATATATTTT | CASSRRESGNTIYF
TRBJ1-1 | TRBV4-3 | - | many | TGCGCCAGCAGCCAAGATTTACTGAACACTGAAGCTTTCTTT | CASSQDLLNTEAFF
TRBJ2-2 | TRBV7-2 | - | - | TGTGCCAGCAGCCCCCCCGGGTATTTGAACACCGGGGAGCTGTTTTTT | CASSPPGYLNTGELFF
TRBJ2-5 | TRBV12-3/TRBV12-4 | - | many | TGTGCCAGCACCAAATTGGGGCTTGGGGAGACCCAGTACTTC | CASTKLGLGETQYF
TRBJ2-7 | TRBV7-2 | - | few | TGTGCCAGCAGCTCGATGGGGGGTGAGCAGTACTTC | CASSSMGGEQYF
TRBJ2-1 | TRBV29-1 | TRBD1 | - | TGCAGCGTTGAACGTAGACAGGGGATGGGCAATGAGCAGTTCTTC | CSVERRQGMGNEQFF
TRBJ2-5 | TRBV20-1 | - | many | TGCAGTGCTAGACAAACAGGGATGCGAGAGACCCAGTACTTC | CSARQTGMRETQYF
TRBJ1-4 | TRBV5-1 | TRBD1 | many | TGCGCCAGCAGCGAACAGGGGGCGCGTGGTAATGAAAAACTGTTTTTT | CASSEQGARGNEKLFF
TRBJ2-7 | TRBV29-1 | - | many | TGCAGCGTTGCAAAAGGGGCAGGAAGCTACGAGCAGTACTTC | CSVAKGAGSYEQYF
TRBJ1-1 | TRBV5-1 | - | few | TGCGCCAGCAGCCCATTCCCGGACCGAGAAGCTTTCTTT | CASSPFPDREAFF
TRBJ2-1 | TRBV20-1 | TRBD2 | - | TGCAGTGCGAACCCGAAGCGGGGGGGTTACAATGAGCAGTTCTTC | CSANPKRGGYNEQFF
TRBJ1-2 | TRBV11-2 | - | many | TGTGCCAGCAGCTTAGATGACTCGTGGGACACCCCCACCTTC | CASSLDDSWDTPTF
TRBJ1-1 | TRBV6-2/TRBV6-3 | - | many | TGTGCCAGCAACTGGCAGGGGTGGCACACTGAAGCTTTCTTT | CASNWQGWHTEAFF
TRBJ2-1 | TRBV7-7 | TRBD2 | - | TGTGCTAGCAGCGTCATGGGGGGGTCCTACAATGAGCAGTTCTTC | CASSVMGGSYNEQFF
TRBJ1-6 | TRBV7-2 | - | few | TGTGCCAGCAGCTTAGATCGCCTTAGTAATTCACCCCTCCACTTT | CASSLDRLSNSPLHF
TRBJ2-1 | TRBV20-1 | TRBD2 | - | TGCAGTGCTCCTCTAGCGGGGCTATACAATGAGCAGTTCTTC | CSAPLAGLYNEQFF
TRBJ2-2 | TRBV30 | TRBD1 | many | TGTGCCTGGAGTCAGGGGGACACCGGGGAGCTGTTTTTT | CAWSQGDTGELFF
TRBJ1-4 | TRBV18 | - | few | TGTGCCAGCTCACCAACCCCAGGGGTTGAGATTAATGAAAAACTGTTTTTT | CASSPTPGVEINEKLFF
TRBJ2-7 | TRBV20-1 | TRBD1 | - | TGCAGTGCTAGAGATCCTGGACAGGGGGTAACCTACGAGCAGTACTTC | CSARDPGQGVTYEQYF
TRBJ1-5 | TRBV5-1 | - | many | TGCGCCAGCAGCAGGGAGGCAGGTTACAATCAGCCCCAGCATTTT | CASSREAGYNQPQHF
TRBJ1-2 | TRBV4-3 | - | - | TGCGCCAGCAGCCAAGACGTATCGTTTGGGCCTAACTATGGCTACACCTTC | CASSQDVSFGPNYGYTF
TRBJ2-3 | TRBV29-1 | TRBD2 | many | TGCAGCGTTGAGGGACTAGTAGGGATCCGAGATACGCAGTATTTT | CSVEGLVGIRDTQYF
TRBJ1-5 | TRBV20-1 | - | many | TGCAGTGCTAGAGATGGAAATGTAGGTCCCCAGCATTTT | CSARDGNVGPQHF
TRBJ2-7 | TRBV7-2 | - | few | TGTGCCAGCAGCTATCGGACAGCCTACGAGCAGTACTTC | CASSYRTAYEQYF
TRBJ2-1 | TRBV7-9 | - | many | TGTGCCGCGGCCCCCTCCTACAATGAGCAGTTCTTC | CAAAPSYNEQFF